The sequence of this T cell receptor beta chain was determined in a study of T cell responses to AZD1222 COVID-19 vaccine. Germline CDR1 is SGHRS and CDR2 is YFSETQ. This CDR3 spans 13 amino acids. The ends lost 4 bases at V and 9 bases at J; junction bases unmatched: 6. Sequencing was performed with immunoSEQ multiplex PCR; in TCRdb, only in-frame clones are kept and a portion is missing. The sample yields 150,000 to 200,000 clones, around 92% seen once. The clonotype originates from an adult who received the AZD1222 COVID-19 vaccine. Specimen: peripheral blood, collected 28 days after the second AZD1222 dose. The chain is built from TRBV5-1 and TRBJ1-3; TRBD1 matches 8 bases. CDR3 residues: CASSQMTGATIYF. The CDR3 DNA is TGCGCCAGCAGCCAAATGACAGGGGCCACCATATATTTT.